This T cell receptor (beta chain) came from a study of cytotoxic CD8 clonotypes in ibrutinib-treated CLL (dated by TCRdb to the early 2020s). A note on the overall study: The cohort included some 14 treatment-naive and 11 to 12 relapsed/refractory patients; roughly 17 were IGHV unmutated. Cryopreserved peripheral blood mononuclear cells were collected before treatment, at response, and at either disease progression or sustained remission. Patients were still on ibrutinib when every remission and progressive disease sample was collected. Partial responses were observed in about 24 patients and complete responses in 2; after a median follow-up of around 64 months, remission was maintained in approximately 15 patients and progression was observed in approximately 12. Samples averaged about 260,000 productive templates and tens of thousands of productive rearrangements. Longitudinal samples were obtainable from about 30% of the roughly 90 participants in the trial. Samples at response were collected after a median of roughly twelve months of treatment, with a range of roughly 6 to 40 months. The research as a whole found: Lymph node repertoires were not examined, and the timing of sampling was not matched between patients in sustained remission and those whose disease progressed. An increase in clonality was observed at ibrutinib response, with clonality remaining stable during sustained remission and falling back toward baseline at progression. Baseline clonality exceeded that of age-matched healthy donors and correlated strongly with circulating CD8+ T-cell counts. Public clonotypes were rare and either shrank or stayed stable during treatment, and the rise in clonality at ibrutinib response reflected expansion of private clonotypes.

The sample's time point label, decoded: 12 months on ibrutinib. Around 2 micrograms of genomic DNA were extracted from cryopreserved PBMCs for TCR beta library preparation. High-throughput TCR beta sequencing was performed on longitudinal blood samples from CLL patients receiving ibrutinib monotherapy. The patients were enrolled in a single-center, open-label phase 2 trial of ibrutinib monotherapy. The germline V gene specifies SGHDT as CDR1 and YYEEEE as CDR2. The cysteine opens and the phenylalanine closes a CDR3 of 15 amino acids. Solely the CDR3 DNA is kept, with 45 bases framed from the first base. After removal of 0 bases from V and 2 bases from J, the junction retains 2 bases not matched to a gene. Details on this clone: The clone's antigen remains unknown. Base qualities were left out, and no much larger clone turns up one base away.

On a MiSeq, deep resolution sequencing aimed for a depth between 1 in 1 million and 1 in 200,000 T cells, with each clonotype covered roughly 10x on average. The immunoSEQ hsTCRB Kit was used to generate the TCR beta libraries. The authors processed their data as follows. Data were analyzed with ImmunoSEQ Data Assistant and ImmunoSEQ Analyzer, with V, D and J genes assigned per IMGT definitions. Clonality, which ranges from 0 to 1, was calculated by subtracting the normalized Shannon entropy of productive rearrangement frequencies from one. Public clonotype analysis was restricted to overrepresented clonotypes comprising at least 0.05% of each patient's repertoire. Some twelve age-matched healthy donor repertoires from immuneACCESS were used as controls for clonality. Imported from immuneACCESS, the table was reduced by TCRdb to in-frame sequences with V and J called. These copies leave out some clones; in studies compared against another copy, an unresolved V gene accounts for under half, and the cause of the remainder is not known. D and trimming come from the DNA, and the V and J calls and clone size come from that table. In this sample the table shows 20,000 to 25,000 clones, approximately 71% of which occur a single time. Of the sample, roughly half falls within the top ten clones.

The rearranged chain carries TRBV5-6 and TRBJ2-1, and 7 junctional nucleotides match TRBD2. The clonotype originates from a human donor with chronic lymphocytic leukemia. The starting material was PBMCs, obtained after 12 months of ibrutinib treatment. The sequence in DNA is TGTGCCAGCAGCTTGGTTGGGAGGGCCTACAATGAGCAGTTCTTC. This gives the protein CASSLVGRAYNEQFF.